A single sample gave rise to the 29 T cell receptor beta chains below, sequenced in a study of blood T cell repertoires in COVID-19. Data came from immunoSEQ multiplex PCR; TCRdb stores just in-frame clones and leaves some out. The sample comprises around 100,000 clones, less than 90% of which are singletons, and 4.5% to 5.5% rests with the top ten. Material for sequencing was peripheral blood. These receptors were taken from a human donor in a cohort sampled during active COVID-19.

This clone was seen only once. This chain connects TRBV3-1 (or the pseudogene TRBV3-2) to TRBJ2-1; 9 nucleotides agree with TRBD2. V shed 4 bases and J 4 bases; nucleotides not matched to a gene: 20. The CDR3 loop spans 20 amino acids. Germline CDR1 and CDR2: LGHDT and YNNKEL (reference sequence). The CDR3 loop reads CASSRARSAGGPIPYNEQFF. CDR3 nucleotides: TGTGCCAGCAGCCGAGCCCGTTCGGCGGGAGGGCCTATTCCGTACAATGAGCAGTTCTTC.

The chain joins TRBV2 to TRBJ2-1, with D hard to call. Germline V gene lookup returns CDR1 SNHLY and CDR2 FYNNEI. V lost 7 bases and J 8 bases, leaving 9 bases between the germline ends. The CDR3 spans 11 residues. DNA of the CDR3: TGTGCCAGCATCAGGTTCCATGAGCAGTTCTTC. Translating it yields CASIRFHEQFF.

V is TRBV15 and J is TRBJ1-1; perhaps TRBD1 as D (5 bases). The CDR3 spans 13 residues. V was cut by 4 bases and J by 3 bases, with 9 bases left in between. Germline lookup yields CDR1 LNHNV and CDR2 YYDKDF (reference sequence). The CDR3 loop is CATSTREDTEAFF. In DNA, the CDR3 is TGTGCCACCAGCACCAGGGAAGACACTGAAGCTTTCTTT.

The chain couples TRBV5-5 to TRBJ1-6; TRBD1 aligns across 12 bases. The V gene's germline CDR1 is SGHKS and CDR2 YYEKEE (reference sequence). V lost 4 bases and J lost 6; bases outside the gene matches: 8. The CDR3 loop spans 17 amino acids. CDR3 region: CASSGPGTGGFNSPLHF. Here the CDR3 DNA reads TGTGCCAGCAGCGGCCCCGGGACAGGGGGCTTTAATTCACCCCTCCACTTT.

This clone was recorded a few times. The V and J genes are TRBV9 and TRBJ1-3, with 7 bases identical to TRBD1. The germline V gene has CDR1 SGDLS and CDR2 YYNGEE. Losses at the gene ends were 4 bases for V and 0 bases for J; bases not matched to a gene: 4. The CDR3 totals 15 residues. The CDR3 DNA is TGTGCCAGCAGCAGTACAGGGGCCTCTGGAAACACCATATATTTT. Residues: CASSSTGASGNTIYF.

V and J are TRBV3-1 (or the pseudogene TRBV3-2) and TRBJ2-3; 8 bases align to TRBD2. The CDR3 sequence is 16 residues long. With 0 bases clipped from V and 2 bases from J, the junction kept 4 bases outside the gene matches. The germline V gene has CDR1 LGHDT and CDR2 YNNKEL (reference sequence). CDR3: CASSQDGSGVTDTQYF. The CDR3 DNA reads as TGTGCCAGCAGCCAAGATGGTAGCGGGGTCACAGATACGCAGTATTTT.

The chain uses TRBV5-1 and TRBJ2-7, with 7 bases that match TRBD1. V gave up 0 bases and J gave up 6 bases; unmatched junction bases: 3. CDR1 is SGHRS and CDR2 is YFSETQ in the germline V gene. The CDR3 runs 13 residues. CDR3 loop: CASSLAGQAEQYF. CDR3 nucleotide sequence: TGCGCCAGCAGCTTGGCTGGACAGGCCGAGCAGTACTTC.

The chain combines TRBV20-1 with TRBJ2-7; 11 nucleotides line up with TRBD2. Germline loops: CDR1 DFQATT, CDR2 SNEGSKA (reference sequence). The V and J ends lost 3 bases and 3 bases, in that order; junction bases with no gene match: 7. There are 15 residues in the CDR3. The CDR3, as DNA: TGCAGTGCTAGTAGCCGGCTAGCGGGAGGCTACGAGCAGTACTTC. Its protein product is CSASSRLAGGYEQYF.

The chain couples TRBV3-1 (or the pseudogene TRBV3-2) to TRBJ2-4; 10 nucleotides line up with TRBD1. Trimming cost V 4 bases and J 12 bases; bases outside gene matches: 15. Germline loops: CDR1 LGHDT, CDR2 YNNKEL (reference sequence). The CDR3 loop spans 16 amino acids. This CDR3 is CASSLKDTGTGEGQYF. The CDR3 coding sequence is TGTGCCAGCAGCCTGAAGGATACCGGGACAGGGGAGGGTCAGTACTTC.

With respect to this clone: At the DNA level, this CDR3 is encoded by other sequences in the same sample as well. This rearrangement joins TRBV18 to TRBJ1-1; 8 nucleotides align to TRBD1. From germline, CDR1 is KGHSH and CDR2 LQKENI. The V segment lost 3 bases and the J segment 1 base; nucleotides outside the gene matches: 1. CDR3 length: 14 amino acids. The CDR3 DNA follows: TGTGCCAGCTCACCGGGGACAGGGAACACTGAAGCTTTCTTT. It specifies CASSPGTGNTEAFF.

In this sample, this clone turned up once. This rearrangement joins TRBV10-3 to TRBJ2-5, with D maybe TRBD1 (6 bases). Trimming took off 2 bases at V and 2 bases at J, with 9 bases between the two ends. CDR1 is ENHRY, CDR2 SYGVKD, per germline. The CDR3 has 14 residues. CDR3 amino acids: CAISEGGHQETQYF. The CDR3 DNA sequence: TGTGCCATCAGTGAGGGGGGCCATCAAGAGACCCAGTACTTC.

This chain joins TRBV19 and TRBJ2-3; 10 bases map to TRBD2. V dropped 7 bases and J dropped 4; count of bases not matched to a gene: 5. The CDR3 loop spans 14 amino acids. The germline V gene has CDR1 LNHDA and CDR2 SQIVND (reference sequence). This CDR3 reads CASKSGGAPDTQYF. The CDR3 bases are TGTGCCAGTAAAAGCGGGGGGGCCCCAGATACGCAGTATTTT.

The chain employs TRBV15 and TRBJ2-1; 9 positions agree with TRBD2. Germline CDR1 and CDR2: LNHNV and YYDKDF (reference sequence). The V segment lost 4 bases and the J segment 3 bases; nucleotides outside the gene matches: 7. CDR3 length: 16 residues. CDR3 bases: TGTGCCACCAGCACCCGACCTAGCGGGGTCTACAATGAGCAGTTCTTC. This codes for CATSTRPSGVYNEQFF.

The chain combines TRBV21-1 with TRBJ1-1. TRBV21-1 is a known pseudogene. The CDR3 runs to 16 residues. The DNA for the CDR3 is TGTGCCAGCAGCCGTTGCCTTATTCGGGGGAACACTGAAGCTTTCTTT. This translates into CASSRCLIRGNTEAFF.

J is TRBJ1-3 and V is TRBV7-9, with TRBD1 matching over 7 bases. The CDR3 is made up of 15 amino acids. V was clipped by 4 bases and J by 0 bases; unmatched bases: 3. Germline CDR1 and CDR2: SEHNR and FQNEAQ (reference sequence). CDR3 sequence reads: CASSYNRGSGNTIYF. CDR3 nucleotide sequence: TGTGCCAGCAGCTATAACAGGGGCTCTGGAAACACCATATATTTT.

This sequence joins TRBV6-5 and TRBJ1-6; maybe TRBD1 (6 bases). Germline CDR1 MNHEY, CDR2 SVGAGI. This CDR3 spans 15 amino acids. The germline V and J ends were trimmed by 8 bases and 0 bases, with 11 bases remaining between them. CDR3 sequence reads: CASLTGSSYNSPLHF. As DNA, the CDR3 is TGTGCCAGCCTAACAGGGAGCTCCTATAATTCACCCCTCCACTTT.

The genes are TRBV30 and TRBJ2-3; D is possibly TRBD2 (7 bases). Trimming cost V 0 bases and J 2 bases, with 9 bases left between them. There are 14 residues in the CDR3. Germline CDR1 GTSNPN, CDR2 SVGIG (reference sequence). CDR3 protein: CAWSVGGATDTQYF. The CDR3 region has the DNA TGTGCCTGGAGTGTAGGGGGGGCCACAGATACGCAGTATTTT.

V and J are TRBV28 and TRBJ2-1, with 11 bases identical to TRBD2. Germline V lookup: CDR1 MDHEN, CDR2 SYDVKM. Losses at the gene ends were 9 bases for V and 2 bases for J; bases not matched to a gene: 3. This CDR3 spans 14 amino acids. CDR3 nucleotide sequence: TGTGCCAGTAAACTAGCGGGGGCCTACAATGAGCAGTTCTTC. Amino acid sequence: CASKLAGAYNEQFF. The full variable domain, completed using reference TRBV28 and TRBJ2-1, is DVKVTQSSRYLVKRTGEKVFLECVQDMDHENMFWYRQDPGLGLRLIYFSYDVKMKEKGDIPEGYSVSREKKERFSLILESASTNQTSMYLCASKLAGAYNEQFFGPGTRLTVL.

The V call is TRBV7-3, the J call TRBJ2-1; 8 bases match TRBD1. The junction had 11 bases not matched to a gene; V was cut back by 1 base and J by 9 bases. CDR1 and CDR2 from the germline V gene are SGHTA and FQGTGA. The CDR3 is made up of 16 amino acids. CDR3 bases: TGTGCCAGCAGCTTAAGGGTAGGCCAGGGGGCAGGTGAGCAGTTCTTC. As protein: CASSLRVGQGAGEQFF.

The J gene is TRBJ1-6, the V gene TRBV7-2, with TRBD1 as a possible D gene (5 bases). V lost 5 bases to trimming and J lost 1 base, with 18 bases between them. The CDR3 loop spans 18 amino acids. CDR1 is SGHTA, CDR2 FQGNSA, per germline. The chain's CDR3 is CASSLSKGVKSYNSPLHF. CDR3 DNA sequence: TGTGCCAGCAGCCTTAGCAAAGGGGTGAAATCCTATAATTCACCCCTCCACTTT.

J is TRBJ2-7 and V is TRBV11-3; 9 bases fit TRBD1. The CDR3 length is 15 residues. The J segment lost 0 bases and the V segment lost 5 bases, leaving 5 bases of the junction unmatched. Germline V gene lookup returns CDR1 SGHNT and CDR2 YENEEA. The DNA for the CDR3 is TGTGCCAGCAGCAAACAGGGGGCAAGCTCCTACGAGCAGTACTTC. Its protein is CASSKQGASSYEQYF.

The rearrangement joins TRBV15 to TRBJ1-4, with a possible D match to TRBD1 (6 bases). This CDR3 comprises 14 residues. Trimming left V 3 bases short and J 7 bases short, with 12 bases between. Per the germline V gene, CDR1 is LNHNV and CDR2 is YYDKDF (reference sequence). The CDR3 DNA is TGTGCCACCAGCAGTCGGCAAGGGGGTGAAAAACTGTTTTTT. Its translation is CATSSRQGGEKLFF.

This clone was seen a handful of times. V usage is TRBV30 and J usage is TRBJ1-2; D is possibly TRBD1 (6 bases). The CDR3 is 14 residues long. CDR1 and CDR2 from the germline V gene are GTSNPN and SVGIG (reference sequence). V was trimmed by 4 bases and J by 1 base, leaving 13 bases between them. This CDR3 reads CAWTLDSFNYGYTF. CDR3 bases: TGTGCCTGGACTTTGGACAGTTTTAACTATGGCTACACCTTC.

The chain combines TRBV10-3 with TRBJ2-5; D not resolved. Between the trimmed V and J ends, which lost 7 bases and 2 bases, there was a span of 14 bases. The CDR3 runs 14 residues. Germline loops: CDR1 ENHRY, CDR2 SYGVKD. The CDR3 region has the DNA TGTGCCATCAAAGAAAGAGACATACAAGAGACCCAGTACTTC. Translating gives CAIKERDIQETQYF.

The J gene is TRBJ1-2, the V gene TRBV12-3 or TRBV12-4; unclear D gene. Trimming left V 5 bases short and J 7 bases short, with 14 bases between. CDR3 size: 13 residues. In DNA form, the CDR3 reads TGTGCCAGCAGTCCCGGGGAGGGTTCTGGCTACACCTTC. This translates into CASSPGEGSGYTF.

V and J are TRBV19 and TRBJ1-5; no reliable D call. CDR1 LNHDA and CDR2 SQIVND come from the germline V gene (reference sequence). Trimming cost V 2 bases and J 2 bases, with 10 bases left between them. This CDR3 contains 15 residues. The CDR3 DNA reads TGTGCCAGTAGTATAAGCCCTTTGGGCAATCAGCCCCAGCATTTT. Translating it yields CASSISPLGNQPQHF. The whole variable domain, filled in from reference TRBV19 and TRBJ1-5, reads DGGITQSPKYLFRKEGQNVTLSCEQNLNHDAMYWYRQDPGQGLRLIYYSQIVNDFQKGDIAEGYSVSREKKESFPLTVTSAQKNPTAFYLCASSISPLGNQPQHFGDGTRLSIL.

CDR3: CAGGSGRVETQYF. CDR3 bases: TGTGCCGGAGGGAGCGGCAGAGTTGAGACCCAGTACTTC. The chain employs TRBV2 and TRBJ2-5, with TRBD2 as a possible D gene (6 bases). Trimming took 11 bases from V and 5 from J, leaving 18 bases between them. The CDR3 is 13 amino acids. The germline V gene has CDR1 SNHLY and CDR2 FYNNEI.

In DNA, the CDR3 is TGTGCCATCAGTGACCCTCCACCACAGGGTGTTTATGGCTACACCTTC. Translated: CAISDPPPQGVYGYTF. This rearrangement joins TRBV10-3 to TRBJ1-2; a weak D match, TRBD1 (6 bases). The length of the CDR3 is 16 residues. Deletions cut 3 bases from V and 5 bases from J, with 19 bases between. Germline V lookup: CDR1 ENHRY, CDR2 SYGVKD.

The rearrangement uses TRBV19 and TRBJ2-1; TRBD2 matches at 11 bases. The junction had 0 bases not matched to a gene; V was cut back by 5 bases and J by 6 bases. The germline V gene encodes CDR1 LNHDA and CDR2 SQIVND (reference sequence). The CDR3 consists of 13 residues. CDR3 region: CASSGTSGNEQFF. The CDR3 DNA sequence: TGTGCCAGTAGTGGGACTAGCGGCAATGAGCAGTTCTTC.